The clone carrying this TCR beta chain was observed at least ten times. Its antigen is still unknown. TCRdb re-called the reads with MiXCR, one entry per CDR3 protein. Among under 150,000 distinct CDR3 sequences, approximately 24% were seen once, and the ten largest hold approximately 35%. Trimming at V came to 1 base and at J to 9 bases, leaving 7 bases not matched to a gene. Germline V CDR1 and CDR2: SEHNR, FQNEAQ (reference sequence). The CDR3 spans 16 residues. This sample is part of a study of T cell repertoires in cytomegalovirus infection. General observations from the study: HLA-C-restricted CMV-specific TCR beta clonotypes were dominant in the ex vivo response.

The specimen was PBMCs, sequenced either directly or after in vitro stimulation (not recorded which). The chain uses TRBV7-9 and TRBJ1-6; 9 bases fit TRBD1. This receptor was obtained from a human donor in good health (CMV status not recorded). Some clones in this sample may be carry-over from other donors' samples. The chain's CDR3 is CASSLGRGTGRSPLHF. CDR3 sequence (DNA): TGTGCCAGCAGCTTAGGACGAGGGACAGGGCGTTCACCCCTCCACTTT.